The rows below give T cell receptor beta chains drawn from one sample of a study of blood T cell repertoires in COVID-19. Here immunoSEQ multiplex PCR was the method, and the copy in TCRdb shows in-frame clones only, minus some. The sample holds approximately 190,000 clones; roughly 88% are singletons and the top ten take 5% to 8%. The sequenced sample was peripheral blood. The receptor set was obtained from a woman aged 35 to 49 who had recovered from COVID-19. CDR3s include the opening cysteine and the closing phenylalanine or tryptophan. The D gene is left open where the match is weak. Clone size is stated in some rows and not others, as once, few, many or a class when expanded.

J	V	D	size	CDR3	DNA
TRBJ1-1	TRBV20-1	-	once	CSVEGATEAFF	TGCAGTGTTGAGGGAGCGACTGAAGCTTTCTTT
TRBJ2-3	TRBV9	TRBD2	-	CASSARGSGRPEDTQYF	TGTGCCAGCAGCGCGAGGGGTAGCGGGAGGCCGGAAGATACGCAGTATTTT
TRBJ2-3	TRBV15	-	once	CATSTRLNVGTDTQYF	TGTGCCACCAGCACCAGACTTAATGTGGGCACAGATACGCAGTATTTT
TRBJ2-2	TRBV10-3	TRBD2	-	CAITGLAGVFTGELFF	TGTGCCATCACGGGACTAGCGGGAGTGTTTACCGGGGAGCTGTTTTTT
TRBJ1-5	TRBV6-5	-	-	CASSYSEQYQPQHF	TGTGCCAGCAGTTACTCTGAACAGTATCAGCCCCAGCATTTT
TRBJ2-1	TRBV4-1	TRBD2	-	CASSRDGTTYNEQFF	TGCGCCAGCAGCCGAGACGGGACTACATACAATGAGCAGTTCTTC
TRBJ1-3	TRBV30	-	-	CAWTPGSGNTIYF	TGTGCCTGGACCCCCGGCTCTGGAAACACCATATATTTT
TRBJ2-1	TRBV7-3	TRBD2	-	CASSPLGTSLGEQFF	TGTGCCAGCAGCCCTTTGGGGACTAGCCTCGGTGAGCAGTTCTTC
TRBJ2-1	TRBV5-1	TRBD2	-	CASRPGTSPYNEQFF	TGCGCCAGCAGGCCCGGGACTAGCCCTTACAATGAGCAGTTCTTC
TRBJ2-1	TRBV7-8	TRBD2	-	CASSSGREGGNEQFF	TGTGCCAGCAGCTCGGGGCGGGAGGGTGGCAATGAGCAGTTCTTC
TRBJ1-6	TRBV6-6	-	few	CASSYDKVTSPLHF	TGTGCCAGCAGTTACGACAAAGTCACATCACCCCTCCACTTT
TRBJ1-4	TRBV5-1	TRBD1	-	CASSLAGTGGEKLFF	TGCGCCAGCAGCTTGGCGGGGACAGGGGGCGAAAAACTGTTTTTT
TRBJ2-3	TRBV20-1	TRBD2	once	CSASDRGRAGDTQYF	TGCAGTGCTAGTGATCGCGGGAGGGCTGGAGATACGCAGTATTTT
TRBJ2-7	TRBV5-1	-	-	CASSSRDNYEQYF	TGCGCCAGCAGCTCCAGGGACAACTACGAGCAGTACTTC
TRBJ1-1	TRBV19	TRBD1	few	CASSTTGGMNTEAFF	TGTGCCAGTAGTACGACAGGGGGCATGAACACTGAAGCTTTCTTT
TRBJ1-5	TRBV12-3/TRBV12-4	-	-	CASSLVGGQPQHF	TGTGCCAGCAGTTTAGTCGGGGGGCAGCCCCAGCATTTT
TRBJ1-5	TRBV27	-	once	CASSPVAGGNQPQHF	TGTGCCAGCAGTCCTGTCGCAGGGGGCAATCAGCCCCAGCATTTT
TRBJ2-3	TRBV30	-	-	CAWSGGQSTDTQYF	TGTGCCTGGAGTGGGGGGCAAAGCACAGATACGCAGTATTTT
TRBJ1-4	TRBV9	-	-	CASSVGLQGELFF	TGTGCCAGCAGCGTAGGGCTTCAGGGTGAACTGTTTTTT
TRBJ2-1	TRBV5-8	TRBD2	once	CASSAGTSGYNEQFF	TGTGCCAGCAGCGCCGGGACTAGCGGTTACAATGAGCAGTTCTTC
TRBJ2-7	TRBV2	TRBD1	-	CASSIDREYEQYF	TGTGCCAGCAGTATCGACAGGGAGTACGAGCAGTACTTC
TRBJ2-1	TRBV7-2	TRBD2	-	CASSPSGSSYNEQFF	TGTGCCAGCAGCCCAAGCGGGAGCTCCTACAATGAGCAGTTCTTC
TRBJ2-3	TRBV30	-	-	CAWSVEDFAQDTQYF	TGTGCCTGGAGTGTAGAGGATTTCGCACAAGATACGCAGTATTTT
TRBJ2-5	TRBV21-1	-	-	CASSKKKEPQETQYF	TGTGCCAGCAGCAAAAAAAAAGAGCCTCAAGAGACCCAGTACTTC
TRBJ1-5	TRBV28	-	few	CASSSGGFQPQHF	TGTGCCAGCAGTTCGGGTGGGTTCCAGCCCCAGCATTTT
TRBJ2-1	TRBV5-1	TRBD2	-	CASSTSGSSYNEQFF	TGCGCCAGCAGCACCAGCGGGAGCTCCTACAATGAGCAGTTCTTC
TRBJ1-5	TRBV28	-	-	CASRHATVNQPQHF	TGTGCCAGCAGACACGCGACAGTCAATCAGCCCCAGCATTTT
TRBJ2-1	TRBV7-3	-	-	CASSLNGRDNEQFF	TGTGCCAGCAGCTTAAACGGGAGAGACAATGAGCAGTTCTTC
TRBJ2-3	TRBV11-2	TRBD2	few	CASSPSGAGSGRAGDTQYF	TGTGCCAGCAGCCCAAGCGGCGCGGGTAGCGGGAGGGCGGGGGATACGCAGTATTTT
TRBJ1-1	TRBV6-5	-	once	CASRAVGVTEAFF	TGTGCCAGCAGAGCCGTAGGGGTCACTGAAGCTTTCTTT
TRBJ2-1	TRBV2	-	-	CASSALAEEQFF	TGTGCCAGCAGCGCGTTAGCGGAAGAGCAGTTCTTC
TRBJ1-2	TRBV10-3	TRBD1	-	CAISDGLGQDINYGYTF	TGTGCCATCAGTGATGGATTAGGACAGGATATTAACTATGGCTACACCTTC
TRBJ1-4	TRBV19	TRBD1	once	CASRRQGIDEKLFF	TGTGCCAGTAGAAGACAGGGGATAGACGAAAAACTGTTTTTT
TRBJ2-7	TRBV28	TRBD2	-	CASSPLAGKTYEQYF	TGTGCCAGCAGTCCTCTAGCGGGAAAAACCTACGAGCAGTACTTC
TRBJ1-1	TRBV30	-	-	CAWNAVNTEAFF	TGTGCCTGGAACGCGGTTAACACTGAAGCTTTCTTT
TRBJ1-1	TRBV7-2	-	-	CASNPGGMPEAFF	TGTGCCAGCAACCCGGGGGGGATGCCTGAAGCTTTCTTT
TRBJ2-7	TRBV28	TRBD1	-	CASAQGVLGEQYF	TGTGCCAGCGCCCAGGGGGTCCTTGGGGAGCAGTACTTC
TRBJ2-1	TRBV12-5	TRBD2	-	CASGLRGTSEGNEQFF	TGTGCTAGTGGTTTGCGCGGTACTAGCGAGGGCAATGAGCAGTTCTTC
TRBJ2-1	TRBV7-9	TRBD2	-	CASRAGTSDYNEQFF	TGTGCCAGCAGGGCCGGGACTAGCGATTACAATGAGCAGTTCTTC
TRBJ1-4	TRBV7-2	TRBD1	-	CASSLGQGGEKLFF	TGTGCCAGCAGCCTCGGACAGGGTGGGGAAAAACTGTTTTTT